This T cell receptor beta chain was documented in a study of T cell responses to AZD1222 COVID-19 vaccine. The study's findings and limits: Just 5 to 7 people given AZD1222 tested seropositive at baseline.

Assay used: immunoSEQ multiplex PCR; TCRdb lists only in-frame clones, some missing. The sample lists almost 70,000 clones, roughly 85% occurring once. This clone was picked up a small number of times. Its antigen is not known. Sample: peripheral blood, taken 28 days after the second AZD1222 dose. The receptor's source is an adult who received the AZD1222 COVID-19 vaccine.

In nucleotides, the CDR3 is TGCGCCAGCGCGCTAGGTAATTCACCCCTCCACTTT. This translates into CASALGNSPLHF. This chain joins TRBV5-1 and TRBJ1-6; D unresolved. The CDR3 runs to 12 residues. Germline V CDR1 and CDR2: SGHRS, YFSETQ. With 7 bases removed from V and 6 bases from J, the gap between germline ends came to 8 bases. The variable domain in full, with the rest retrieved from reference TRBV5-1 and TRBJ1-6, is KAGVTQTPRYLIKTRGQQVTLSCSPISGHRSVSWYQQTPGQGLQFLFEYFSETQRNKGNFPGRFSGRQFSNSRSEMNVSTLELGDSALYLCASALGNSPLHFGNGTRLTVT.